The clone carrying this T cell receptor (beta chain) was picked up a small number of times. The antigen is not known. This record comes from a study of beta chain features in type 1 diabetes. Study as a whole: The study examined about 100 million sorted cells across all samples.

Each sorted population was over 95% pure. CDR3 length equals 19 residues. Trimming removed 5 bases at V and 2 bases at J, with 24 bases between. CDR1 is SGHAT, CDR2 FQNNGV, per germline. Study-wide points: Insertions were fewer and deletions more numerous at VDJ junctions in type 1 diabetes patients. The study notes PCR might favor shorter templates equally in patients and controls. A moderate, significant TCRB CDR3 shortening appeared in type 1 diabetes across four CD4+ subsets.

The whole isolated RNA underwent reverse transcription, so sequencing captured expressed TCRB transcripts. Produced via immunoSEQ multiplex PCR; TCRdb's table is partial and in-frame only. The table shows about 340,000 clones, with roughly 9% occurring only once. The chain recombines TRBV11-2 with TRBJ2-2; D possibly uses TRBD1 or TRBD2 (5 bases each). The receptor comes from a man aged 25 to 40 with type 1 diabetes. Sequencing was done on a sample of central memory CD4+ T cells from blood. CDR3 region: CASSRKGLGAAQNTGELFF. The CDR3 DNA reads as TGTGCCAGCAGCCGAAAGGGCCTCGGGGCAGCACAAAACACCGGGGAGCTGTTTTTT.